One sample yielded the 25 T cell receptor beta chains listed below, sequenced in a study of CD8+ T cells in alopecia areata. Treatment defined: oral pan-JAK inhibitor, 5-10 mg twice daily. RNA was extracted and reverse transcribed into cDNA as the sequencing template. TCRdb keeps only in-frame clones here, not all; method: immunoSEQ multiplex PCR. The data show about 170,000 clones, about 61% seen once. Sequencing was performed on CD4+ T cells sorted from blood, taken at roughly week 58, from a patient treated with tofacitinib. The receptors stem from a human donor with alopecia areata.

This chain uses TRBV30 with TRBJ1-6, with D uncertain. The CDR3 spans 12 residues. Trimming took off 0 bases at V and 14 bases at J, with 11 bases between the two ends. The germline V gene has CDR1 GTSNPN and CDR2 SVGIG (reference sequence). The chain's CDR3 is CAWSVEGWTLHF. In DNA form, the CDR3 reads TGTGCCTGGAGTGTCGAAGGTTGGACCCTCCACTTT.

The chain carries TRBV4-1 and TRBJ2-3; D tentatively fits TRBD1 or TRBD2 (5 bases each). Germline V CDR1 and CDR2: MGHRA, YSYEKL. CDR3 length: 18 amino acids. V was clipped by 0 bases and J by 2 bases, with 18 bases between them. CDR3 protein: CASSQDPIDSGPTDTQYF. The CDR3 nucleotides read TGCGCCAGCAGCCAAGACCCGATCGACAGCGGACCCACAGATACGCAGTATTTT.

This clone was observed once. The chain has TRBV29-1 and TRBJ2-2; D is ambiguous. This CDR3 is 13 amino acids long. Per the germline V gene, CDR1 is SQVTM and CDR2 is ANQGSEA. Trimming removed 3 bases at V and 4 bases at J, with 9 bases between. CDR3 sequence: CSVDRSGTGELFF. CDR3 nucleotides: TGCAGCGTTGACAGATCGGGCACCGGGGAGCTGTTTTTT.

The DNA of the CDR3 is TGTGCCAGTCGGGACAGGGCTACCTACGAGCAGTACTTC. Its translation: CASRDRATYEQYF. V and J are TRBV2 and TRBJ2-7, with TRBD1 matching 9 bases. The CDR3 is 13 residues long. Germline V CDR1 and CDR2: SNHLY, FYNNEI. V lost 9 bases, J lost 2 bases, and 5 bases stayed unmatched.

The chain couples TRBV30 to TRBJ2-7, with TRBD1 matching over 8 bases. V lost 1 base and J lost 0; bases outside the gene matches: 5. Germline V gene lookup returns CDR1 GTSNPN and CDR2 SVGIG (reference sequence). CDR3 length equals 15 residues. The CDR3 DNA is TGTGCCTGGAGTGGGGGGACAGGCGGCTCCTACGAGCAGTACTTC. This encodes CAWSGGTGGSYEQYF.

Concerning this clone: Within the sample, other DNA sequences also encode this same CDR3. This CDR3 is CASSSQAHYGYTF. In DNA, the CDR3 is TGTGCCAGCAGCTCACAGGCCCACTATGGCTACACCTTC. The rearrangement joins TRBV5-6 to TRBJ1-2; D might be TRBD1 (5 bases). Trimming cost V 3 bases and J 3 bases, with 9 bases left between them. The CDR3 runs to 13 residues. CDR1 is SGHDT and CDR2 is YYEEEE in the germline V gene.

V gene TRBV9 combines with J gene TRBJ2-5; D tentatively fits TRBD1 or TRBD2 (5 bases each). Germline V gene lookup returns CDR1 SGDLS and CDR2 YYNGEE. The CDR3 contains 13 residues. Trimming stripped 2 bases from V and 7 bases from J, with 12 bases between. DNA of the CDR3: TGTGCCAGCAGCGTTGGGACCCTTGGGACCCAGTACTTC. Translated: CASSVGTLGTQYF.

With respect to this clone: The sample contains more than one DNA sequence encoding this CDR3. J is TRBJ2-3 and V is TRBV6-5, with D tentatively TRBD1 or TRBD2 (6 bases each). The V end lost 2 bases, the J end lost 1 base, and 7 bases lay between the germline ends. The CDR3 length is 14 residues. Germline V gene sequence: CDR1 MNHEY, CDR2 SVGAGI. This chain's CDR3 is CASSYRGRTDTQYF. CDR3 coding DNA: TGTGCCAGCAGTTACCGGGGGCGCACAGATACGCAGTATTTT.

As concerns this clone: The sample holds other DNA sequences that translate to the same CDR3. The chain is built from TRBV29-1 and TRBJ1-2, with 7 bases that match TRBD1. The J segment lost 8 bases and the V segment lost 7 bases, leaving 7 bases of the junction unmatched. The length of the CDR3 is 11 residues. Germline CDR1 and CDR2: SQVTM and ANQGSEA. The CDR3 sequence: CSAGDRKGYTF. CDR3 sequence (DNA): TGCAGCGCCGGGGACAGAAAGGGCTACACCTTC. Filled out from reference TRBV29-1 and TRBJ1-2, the complete variable domain reads SAVISQKPSRDICQRGTSLTIQCQVDSQVTMMFWYRQQPGQSLTLIATANQGSEATYESGFVIDKFPISRPNLTFSTLTVSNMSPEDSSIYLCSAGDRKGYTFGSGTRLTVV.

At least ten counts were recorded for this clone. The CDR3 sequence: CASSFSWGRGEQFF. The CDR3 nucleotides are TGTGCCAGCAGCTTCTCTTGGGGCCGGGGAGAGCAGTTCTTC. The chain combines TRBV7-2 with TRBJ2-1; D assignment may be TRBD1 or TRBD2 (5 bases each). The V gene lost 3 bases and the J gene lost 10 bases, with 16 bases spanning the gap. The CDR3 length is 14 residues. CDR1 and CDR2 (germline): SGHTA, FQGNSA.

This chain uses TRBV30 with TRBJ1-3; D is unresolved. The V and J ends lost 5 bases and 1 base respectively, with 12 bases between them. Germline V gene data show CDR1 as GTSNPN and CDR2 as SVGIG (reference sequence). The CDR3 has 14 residues. The CDR3 DNA is TGTGCCTGGCGGACCGGATTGTCTGGAAACACCATATATTTT. Translating gives CAWRTGLSGNTIYF.

The genes are TRBV29-1 and TRBJ2-3; perhaps D is TRBD1 or TRBD2 (6 bases each). The CDR3 runs to 11 residues. V was pared by 7 bases and J by 6 bases, with 11 bases between. CDR1 and CDR2 (germline): SQVTM, ANQGSEA. CDR3 in DNA: TGCAGCGCGGGGGCCCCGGATACGCAGTATTTT. It specifies CSAGAPDTQYF.

The V gene is TRBV7-9, the J gene TRBJ1-2; perhaps TRBD1 as D (5 bases). Looked up from germline, CDR1 is SEHNR and CDR2 is FQNEAQ (reference sequence). The CDR3 runs 13 residues. V dropped 2 bases and J dropped 5 bases, with 9 bases sitting between them. CDR3 nucleotide sequence: TGTGCCAGCAGCTTAAGCAGGGAGTATGGCTACACCTTC. Translation: CASSLSREYGYTF.

V gene TRBV6-5 combines with J gene TRBJ2-5; D might be TRBD1 (5 bases). This CDR3 comprises 15 residues. Germline CDR1 and CDR2: MNHEY and SVGAGI. Trimming shortened V by 2 bases and J by 1 base, and 11 bases separated the two germline ends. CDR3 residues: CASSYQIGAQETQYF. The CDR3 DNA follows: TGTGCCAGCAGTTACCAAATAGGGGCCCAAGAGACCCAGTACTTC.

CDR3 amino acids: CASSELAGDYEQYF. CDR3 sequence (DNA): TGTGCCAGCTCAGAACTAGCGGGAGATTACGAGCAGTACTTC. The chain recombines TRBV18 with TRBJ2-7, with TRBD2 identical over 11 bases. The CDR3 contains 14 residues. Per germline, CDR1 KGHSH and CDR2 LQKENI. Unmatched junction bases numbered 4, after V lost 5 bases and J lost 4 bases.

This clone occurred a few times. This chain uses TRBV5-4 with TRBJ2-5; 7 positions agree with TRBD1. Germline V gene lookup returns CDR1 SGHNT and CDR2 YYREEE (reference sequence). J lost 5 bases, V lost 4 bases, and 8 bases had no gene match. This CDR3 spans 14 amino acids. CDR3 sequence reads: CASSPMTGWETQYF. In DNA, the CDR3 is TGTGCCAGCAGCCCAATGACAGGGTGGGAGACCCAGTACTTC.

This clone appeared a few times. The V and J genes are TRBV5-1 and TRBJ2-2, with 11 bases lining up with TRBD1. Germline trimming cut 2 bases from V and 5 bases from J; bases unmatched to any gene: 5. Germline V CDR1 and CDR2: SGHRS, YFSETQ. The CDR3 has 16 residues. The CDR3 DNA follows: TGCGCCAGCAGCTTAGGACAGGGGGCTGGTACCGGGGAGCTGTTTTTT. This gives the protein CASSLGQGAGTGELFF.

The chain links TRBV29-1 to TRBJ2-5; D call uncertain. From germline, CDR1 is SQVTM and CDR2 ANQGSEA. Trimming pared 4 bases from V and 2 bases from J, leaving 8 bases between. CDR3 length equals 12 residues. The CDR3 is CSVVTVQETQYF. Written as DNA, the CDR3 is TGCAGCGTTGTCACAGTTCAAGAGACCCAGTACTTC.

In its sample, this clone was seen a few times. This rearrangement joins TRBV29-1 to TRBJ2-3, with D possibly TRBD2 on 6 matching bases. V was pared by 5 bases and J by 2 bases, with 11 bases between. This CDR3 has 13 amino acids. Germline CDR1 is SQVTM and CDR2 is ANQGSEA. The CDR3 loop reads CSVTGRYTDTQYF. CDR3 coding DNA: TGCAGCGTTACCGGGAGATACACAGATACGCAGTATTTT.

V and J are TRBV7-8 and TRBJ2-3; 7 bases align to TRBD1. The germline CDR1 and CDR2 sequences are SGHVS and FQNEAQ. The ends lost 5 bases at V and 11 bases at J; junction bases unmatched: 10. This CDR3 contains 13 residues. Here the CDR3 DNA reads TGTGCCAGCAGCCCCCCGACAGGGTTAGGGCAGTATTTT. Translating gives CASSPPTGLGQYF. The full variable domain, its missing parts supplied by reference TRBV7-8 and TRBJ2-3, is GAGVSQSPRYKVAKRGQDVALRCDPISGHVSLFWYQQALGQGPEFLTYFQNEAQLDKSGLPSDRFFAERPEGSVSTLKIQRTQQEDSAVYLCASSPPTGLGQYFGPGTRLTVL.

CDR3 residues: CASSYKYEQYF. The CDR3, as DNA: TGTGCCAGCAGTTACAAGTACGAGCAGTACTTC. The rearrangement links TRBV6-5 to TRBJ2-7; D uncertain. V was shortened by 2 bases and J by 4 bases, with 3 bases between the two germline ends. CDR1 and CDR2 (germline): MNHEY, SVGAGI. CDR3 size: 11 residues.

This clone appeared once. The chain uses TRBV2 and TRBJ2-5; the match to TRBD2 covers 10 bases. The germline V gene has CDR1 SNHLY and CDR2 FYNNEI. The CDR3 runs 16 residues. Germline trimming cut 7 bases from V and 3 bases from J; bases unmatched to any gene: 11. The CDR3 loop is CASTPSGGAGEETQYF. The CDR3 bases are TGTGCCAGCACCCCCAGCGGGGGGGCCGGGGAAGAGACCCAGTACTTC.

The gene calls are TRBV30 and TRBJ1-6, with D unresolved. V gave up 4 bases and J gave up 9 bases, with 13 bases separating them. Germline CDR1 and CDR2: GTSNPN and SVGIG (reference sequence). This CDR3 region has 13 residues. CDR3 coding DNA: TGTGCCTGGAACCTAGGCCGAGGTTCACCCCTCCACTTT. Translation gives CAWNLGRGSPLHF.

This chain uses TRBV28 with TRBJ1-2, with 7 bases aligning to TRBD1. J gave up 7 bases and V 6 bases, and 11 bases lay outside the gene matches. Germline CDR1 is MDHEN and CDR2 is SYDVKM. CDR3 length: 14 residues. The CDR3 coding sequence is TGTGCCAGCAGGCTAGGGTCAGGGGGATTTGGCTACACCTTC. Protein: CASRLGSGGFGYTF.

DNA of the CDR3: TGTGCCAGCAGTCCAGGACAGTTAGGTACGCAGTATTTT. This gives the protein CASSPGQLGTQYF. The chain recombines TRBV27 with TRBJ2-3; TRBD1 might be the D (6 bases). Trimming took 5 bases from V and 8 from J, leaving 14 bases between them. This CDR3 has 13 residues. CDR1 is MNHEY and CDR2 is SMNVEV in the germline V gene (reference sequence).